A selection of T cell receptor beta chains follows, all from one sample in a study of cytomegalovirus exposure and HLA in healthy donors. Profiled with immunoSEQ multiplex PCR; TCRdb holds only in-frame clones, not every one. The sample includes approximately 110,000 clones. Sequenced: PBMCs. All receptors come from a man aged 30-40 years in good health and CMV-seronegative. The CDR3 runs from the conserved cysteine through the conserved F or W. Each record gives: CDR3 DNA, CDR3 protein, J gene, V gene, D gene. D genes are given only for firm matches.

DNA: TGTGCCAGCAGTTTAGCCTGGCAGGGGGACGAAAAACTGTTTTTT
CDR3: CASSLAWQGDEKLFF
J: TRBJ1-4
V: TRBV28
D: TRBD1

DNA: TGTGCCAGCAGTCCGGGACAGGGCGGGACTAAAGGTCAGCCCCAGCATTTT
CDR3: CASSPGQGGTKGQPQHF
J: TRBJ1-5
V: TRBV5-6
D: TRBD1

DNA: TGTGCCAGCAGCTTAATGGGCAAAAACACTGAAGCTTTCTTT
CDR3: CASSLMGKNTEAFF
J: TRBJ1-1
V: TRBV7-3
D: -

DNA: TGTGCCAGTAGTATAGATCGGGGACAGGATAGCAATCAGCCCCAGCATTTT
CDR3: CASSIDRGQDSNQPQHF
J: TRBJ1-5
V: TRBV19
D: TRBD1

DNA: TGTGCCAGCTCACCACCGCTTACTAGCTACCAAGAGACCCAGTACTTC
CDR3: CASSPPLTSYQETQYF
J: TRBJ2-5
V: TRBV18
D: -

DNA: TGTGCCAGCAGCTCCCAGGGTAGCGGGAGGAGCACAGATACGCAGTATTTT
CDR3: CASSSQGSGRSTDTQYF
J: TRBJ2-3
V: TRBV11-2
D: TRBD2

DNA: TGCAGTGTTACGGTGAACACTGAAGCTTTCTTT
CDR3: CSVTVNTEAFF
J: TRBJ1-1
V: TRBV29-1
D: -

DNA: TGCAGCGTCCGGGGACAGGCGAACACTGAAGCTTTCTTT
CDR3: CSVRGQANTEAFF
J: TRBJ1-1
V: TRBV29-1
D: TRBD1

DNA: TGCGCCAGCAGTGAGTCGGGCGTAGACAATGAGCAGTTCTTC
CDR3: CASSESGVDNEQFF
J: TRBJ2-1
V: TRBV10-2
D: -

DNA: TGTGCCAGCAGTGAAAGTCCAGGGGTAATCGGGGAGCTGTTTTTT
CDR3: CASSESPGVIGELFF
J: TRBJ2-2
V: TRBV2
D: -

DNA: TGTGCCAGCAGTAGGGGCGGAAAACTGTTTTTT
CDR3: CASSRGGKLFF
J: TRBJ1-4
V: TRBV27
D: -

DNA: TGTGCCAGCTCCTTAGGTGCGGGGAACTCCTACAATGAGCAGTTCTTC
CDR3: CASSLGAGNSYNEQFF
J: TRBJ2-1
V: TRBV7-9
D: -

DNA: TGCAGCGTTGTGCGGGGACTAGCGGTCTACAATGAGCAGTTCTTC
CDR3: CSVVRGLAVYNEQFF
J: TRBJ2-1
V: TRBV29-1
D: TRBD2

DNA: TGCAGCGCCGGGTCAGATACGCAGTATTTT
CDR3: CSAGSDTQYF
J: TRBJ2-3
V: TRBV29-1
D: -

DNA: TGTGCCAGCAGTTATTTACTTGGAGCTAGCAGCTACGAGCAGTACTTC
CDR3: CASSYLLGASSYEQYF
J: TRBJ2-7
V: TRBV6-6
D: -

DNA: TGTGCCAGCAGAAACAGGGAATACGAGCAGTACTTC
CDR3: CASRNREYEQYF
J: TRBJ2-7
V: TRBV6-5
D: -

DNA: TGTGCCTGGAGTGACGAGGACAATGAGCAGTTCTTC
CDR3: CAWSDEDNEQFF
J: TRBJ2-1
V: TRBV30
D: -

DNA: TGTGCCAGCAGTTACTCTAATCGTCGTACCGGGGAGCTGTTTTTT
CDR3: CASSYSNRRTGELFF
J: TRBJ2-2
V: TRBV6-5
D: -

DNA: TGTGCCAGCAGCCCGCAGTCCCCCTCGACTAGCGGGAGTACCTATACGCAGTATTTT
CDR3: CASSPQSPSTSGSTYTQYF
J: TRBJ2-3
V: TRBV13
D: TRBD2

DNA: TGTGCCAGCAGTTCGCTACACTTTGAGGTGGGTGAGCAGTTCTTC
CDR3: CASSSLHFEVGEQFF
J: TRBJ2-1
V: TRBV27
D: -

DNA: TGCGCCAGCAGCCCCGGGACAGGGGGAAACACCGGGGAGCTGTTTTTT
CDR3: CASSPGTGGNTGELFF
J: TRBJ2-2
V: TRBV4-3
D: TRBD1

DNA: TGTGCCAGCAGTCCTCAAGGGGGACAGGGGATGGGCCTTAGCTCCTACGAGCAGTACTTC
CDR3: CASSPQGGQGMGLSSYEQYF
J: TRBJ2-7
V: TRBV28
D: TRBD1

DNA: TGCAGCGTTGAGTACGGCTATGGCTACACCTTC
CDR3: CSVEYGYGYTF
J: TRBJ1-2
V: TRBV29-1
D: -

DNA: TGTGCCAGCAGTGAAGCTACAGGGGTTACTGGCTACACCTTC
CDR3: CASSEATGVTGYTF
J: TRBJ1-2
V: TRBV2
D: TRBD1

DNA: TGTGCCAGCAGTCTAGGCAATGAGCAGTTCTTC
CDR3: CASSLGNEQFF
J: TRBJ2-1
V: TRBV28
D: -

DNA: TGTGCCAGTAGTTTCGGACAGGGGTTTGGTCAGCCCCAGCATTTT
CDR3: CASSFGQGFGQPQHF
J: TRBJ1-5
V: TRBV19
D: TRBD1

DNA: TGTGCCAGTAGTATGGGACAGGGCCCCTACGAGCAGTACTTC
CDR3: CASSMGQGPYEQYF
J: TRBJ2-7
V: TRBV19
D: TRBD1

DNA: TGTGCCAGTTTCTCGGGACAGCTAGGCACCGGGGAGCTGTTTTTT
CDR3: CASFSGQLGTGELFF
J: TRBJ2-2
V: TRBV28
D: TRBD1

DNA: TGTGCCAGCAGTGGGCAGTCGAACACCGGGGAGCTGTTTTTT
CDR3: CASSGQSNTGELFF
J: TRBJ2-2
V: TRBV6-1
D: -

DNA: TGTGCCAGCTCCAGGGGGCGGGCGACTGAAGCTTTCTTT
CDR3: CASSRGRATEAFF
J: TRBJ1-1
V: TRBV28
D: TRBD1

DNA: TGTGCCAGCAGTTACCCGGACAGGGGCGGCTACACCTTC
CDR3: CASSYPDRGGYTF
J: TRBJ1-2
V: TRBV6-6
D: TRBD1

DNA: TGTGCCAGCAGTGCGGAACAGGCAGCTAACTATGGCTACACCTTC
CDR3: CASSAEQAANYGYTF
J: TRBJ1-2
V: TRBV2
D: -

DNA: TGTGCCAGCAGTTCTCCCGGGACAGGGGAGGGCTACACCTTC
CDR3: CASSSPGTGEGYTF
J: TRBJ1-2
V: TRBV27
D: TRBD1

DNA: TGCGCCAGCAGCTTAGGGGATAGGACTAGCGGGAGTTTCTACGAGCAGTACTTC
CDR3: CASSLGDRTSGSFYEQYF
J: TRBJ2-7
V: TRBV5-1
D: TRBD2

DNA: TGTGCCAGCAGCCCCGCGGGGAGCACAGATACGCAGTATTTT
CDR3: CASSPAGSTDTQYF
J: TRBJ2-3
V: TRBV7-3
D: -

DNA: TGTGCCAGCAGCAAATGGCGCGGCGCTCTGAATAGCAATCAGCCCCAGCATTTT
CDR3: CASSKWRGALNSNQPQHF
J: TRBJ1-5
V: TRBV21-1
D: -

DNA: TGCGCCAGCAGGGGACTAGCGGGGTCTGCGAACACCGGGGAGCTGTTTTTT
CDR3: CASRGLAGSANTGELFF
J: TRBJ2-2
V: TRBV10-2
D: TRBD2